Sequencing of this T cell receptor (beta chain) was carried out in a study of cytomegalovirus exposure and HLA in healthy donors. Study results and caveats: The study designated 164 TCR beta chains cytomegalovirus-associated. Generally TCR sequences proved uncommon, though certain public TCRs appeared in numerous donors. A subsequent analysis found that TCR clusters from the first cohort also tended to co-occur in the 90 to 150 validation repertoires, with less than 95% of cluster scores above 0.

CDR3 length: 12 amino acids. Germline-derived CDR1 and CDR2 are LNHDA and SQIVND (reference sequence). V dropped 7 bases and J dropped 0 bases, with 6 bases sitting between them. This clone was observed a few times. Its antigen is unknown. Assay used: immunoSEQ multiplex PCR; TCRdb lists only in-frame clones, some missing. The data contain about 280,000 clones, around nine tenths of them singletons. From the approximately 110-subject validation cohort, which was separate from the roughly 620-subject first cohort, the donors were drawn. This chain uses TRBV19 with TRBJ1-2; D may be TRBD1 (5 bases). The clonotype was recovered from a woman aged 18-30 years in good health and CMV-seronegative. Source material: PBMCs. Written as DNA, the CDR3 is TGTGCCAGTAAGGGGCCTAACTATGGCTACACCTTC. Residues: CASKGPNYGYTF.